One sample yielded the 9 T cell receptor beta chains listed below, sequenced in a study of cytomegalovirus exposure and HLA in healthy donors. The PCR had 60 Vbeta and 13 Jbeta primers. This table comes from immunoSEQ multiplex PCR, and its TCRdb copy is limited to in-frame clones, with some not included. The sample carries approximately 160,000 clones, around 86% recorded once. Sequencing used PBMCs. The receptors originated from a human donor in good health.

V and J are TRBV18 and TRBJ2-1, with 12 bases aligning to TRBD2. The CDR3 is 16 residues long. Germline-derived CDR1 and CDR2 are KGHSH and LQKENI. V shed 4 bases, J shed 4 bases, and the junction held 5 bases outside the gene matches. This CDR3 reads CASSRQTSGGYNEQFF. In DNA form, the CDR3 reads TGTGCCAGCTCACGCCAGACTAGCGGGGGATACAATGAGCAGTTCTTC. The full variable domain, its missing parts supplied by reference TRBV18 and TRBJ2-1, is NAGVMQNPRHLVRRRGQEARLRCSPMKGHSHVYWYRQLPEEGLKFMVYLQKENIIDESGMPKERFSAEFPKEGPSILRIQQVVRGDSAAYFCASSRQTSGGYNEQFFGPGTRLTVL.

The rearrangement uses TRBV27 and TRBJ2-7; 8 bases match TRBD1. Germline V gene data show CDR1 as MNHEY and CDR2 as SMNVEV (reference sequence). Trimming cost V 6 bases and J 3 bases; bases outside gene matches: 7. This CDR3 has 14 residues. The CDR3 DNA reads TGTGCCAGCAGCGAGGGACAGGAATACTACGAGCAGTACTTC. Protein sequence: CASSEGQEYYEQYF.

The chain joins TRBV21-1 to TRBJ2-7; TRBD1 is the table's D call and was not checked against the DNA. TRBV21-1 represents a pseudogene. The CDR3 loop spans 19 amino acids. CDR3 sequence reads: CASSKGLKNSGTGLYEQYF. The CDR3 DNA sequence: TGTGCCAGCAGCAAAGGCCTTAAAAACTCCGGGACAGGGCTCTACGAGCAGTACTTC.

The chain recombines TRBV7-2 with TRBJ2-5; TRBD2 matches at 9 bases. The J segment lost 5 bases and the V segment lost 7 bases, leaving 14 bases of the junction unmatched. The V gene's germline CDR1 is SGHTA and CDR2 FQGNSA. The CDR3 is made up of 16 amino acids. The DNA for the CDR3 is TGTGCCAGCATCCAAGGCTGGCGGGGGGGCTCGGAGACCCAGTACTTC. Translation gives CASIQGWRGGSETQYF. The complete variable domain, with remaining parts taken from reference TRBV7-2 and TRBJ2-5, reads GAGVSQSPSNKVTEKGKDVELRCDPISGHTALYWYRQSLGQGLEFLIYFQGNSAPDKSGLPSDRFSAERTGGSVSTLTIQRTQQEDSAVYLCASIQGWRGGSETQYFGPGTRLLVL.

DNA of the CDR3: TGCGCCAGCAGCCATACAGGGTACAAAAACATTCAGTACTTC. Amino acids: CASSHTGYKNIQYF. J is TRBJ2-4 and V is TRBV4-1; TRBD1 might be the D (6 bases). Trimming removed 3 bases at V and 3 bases at J, with 9 bases between. CDR1 MGHRA and CDR2 YSYEKL come from the germline V gene. This CDR3 region has 14 residues.

The chain links TRBV9 to TRBJ2-3; D is perhaps TRBD1 (6 bases). The CDR3 is 14 residues long. The germline gives CDR1 SGDLS, CDR2 YYNGEE. V dropped 4 bases and J dropped 2 bases, with 11 bases sitting between them. The CDR3 nucleotides read TGTGCCAGCAGCCCGACAGGACACACAGATACGCAGTATTTT. It translates to CASSPTGHTDTQYF.

This clone was detected only a few times. The chain uses TRBV15 and TRBJ1-1; D is possibly TRBD1 (5 bases). The V gene's germline CDR1 is LNHNV and CDR2 YYDKDF (reference sequence). This CDR3 has 15 residues. Trimming stripped 0 bases from V and 7 bases from J, with 15 bases between. The CDR3 is CATSRDNPGRGEAFF. The CDR3 DNA follows: TGTGCCACCAGCAGAGATAATCCCGGAAGGGGTGAAGCTTTCTTT.

V and J are TRBV4-1 and TRBJ1-5, with D uncertain. Germline values: CDR1 MGHRA, CDR2 YSYEKL. The ends were cut back, 2 bases at V and 3 bases at J, with 23 bases in the middle. The CDR3 contains 19 residues. The DNA of the CDR3 is TGCGCCAGCAGCCAACAACAAATCCGCGGGTCCCTCTTCAATCAGCCCCAGCATTTT. It codes for CASSQQQIRGSLFNQPQHF.

This clone was observed a single time. The rearrangement links TRBV4-2 to TRBJ1-2; D might be TRBD1 (5 bases). Germline V lookup: CDR1 LGHNA, CDR2 YNFKEQ. The CDR3 is 13 amino acids. V was pared by 0 bases and J by 7 bases, with 9 bases between. Here the CDR3 reads CASSQDWGGGYTF. The CDR3 DNA follows: TGTGCCAGCAGCCAAGATTGGGGGGGTGGCTACACCTTC.